This is a list of T cell receptor beta chains from one sample in a study of identical twins. Using its own MiXCR run on the 5' RACE reads, TCRdb lists one record per CDR3 protein. The sample includes nearly 900,000 distinct CDR3 sequences, about 12% of them seen just once. The sample was also linked to a second study, of yellow fever vaccine responses in identical twins.

Sequenced input: PBMCs. These receptors originate from a woman between 18 and 29 years old in good health. Both conserved end residues are part of each CDR3. A D gene is named only where the DNA matches it firmly. Clone size is not always given. Where it is, it says once, few, many or a class for expanded clones.

D	size	V	J	DNA	CDR3
TRBD2	-	TRBV5-5	TRBJ2-3	TGTGCCAGCAGCTTTTTACTAGCGGGGTCGTCAGATACGCAGTATTTT	CASSFLLAGSSDTQYF
-	-	TRBV12-3/TRBV12-4	TRBJ2-1	TGTGCCAGCAGTTTAAGGCTCCCGGGACCCAATGAGCAGTTCTTC	CASSLRLPGPNEQFF
TRBD1	-	TRBV27	TRBJ1-5	TGTGCCAGCAGTCCCGGGACAGGGGTTAGCAATCAGCCCCAGCATTTT	CASSPGTGVSNQPQHF
TRBD1	-	TRBV12-3/TRBV12-4	TRBJ1-2	TGTGCCAGCAGTCGCAAGACAGGGAACTATGGCTACACCTTC	CASSRKTGNYGYTF
-	-	TRBV20-1	TRBJ2-4	TGCAGTGCTAGGACTAGAGGCATTCAGTACTTC	CSARTRGIQYF
TRBD1	many	TRBV24-1	TRBJ1-1	TGTGCCACCAGAGGACAGGGCGAAGGGCTGAACACTGAAGCTTTCTTT	CATRGQGEGLNTEAFF
-	-	TRBV5-1	TRBJ1-4	TGCGCCAGCAGCTTGATTGGGGGAAGCAATGAAAAACTGTTTTTT	CASSLIGGSNEKLFF
-	-	TRBV10-2	TRBJ2-3	TGCGCCAGCAGTGAGGGATGGAGTGATACGCAGTATTTT	CASSEGWSDTQYF
TRBD2	-	TRBV4-1	TRBJ2-4	TGCGCCAGCAGCCAAGCCGGACTAGCGGGATCGGACAAAAACATTCAGTACTTC	CASSQAGLAGSDKNIQYF
-	-	TRBV11-1	TRBJ2-5	TGTGCCAGCAGCTTAGCGGGAGCGGATGAGACCCAGTACTTC	CASSLAGADETQYF
-	many	TRBV6-2/TRBV6-3	TRBJ1-1	TGTGCCAGCACCGTACAAACAGCGAACACTGAAGCTTTCTTT	CASTVQTANTEAFF
-	-	TRBV5-1	TRBJ2-1	TGCGCCACCGGGGCGACTCAGGGTGGTGAGCAGTTCTTC	CATGATQGGEQFF
-	-	TRBV6-5	TRBJ2-7	TGTGCCAGCAGTCACGGGTTCGAGCAGTACTTC	CASSHGFEQYF